Below are 29 T cell receptor beta chains sequenced from a single sample in a study of T cell responses to AZD1222 COVID-19 vaccine. Generated by immunoSEQ multiplex PCR, the TCRdb table keeps only in-frame clones and is missing some. Among 77,000 or so clones listed, 92% were seen once. This material consisted of peripheral blood, taken on day 0 of MenACWY control vaccination. Source of these receptors: an adult in good health.

The chain recombines TRBV11-2 with TRBJ2-1; 13 bases fit TRBD2. Trimming removed 1 base from V and 6 bases from J; junction bases left unmatched: 3. Germline CDR1 is SGHAT and CDR2 is FQNNGV. The CDR3 sequence is 16 residues long. The CDR3 loop reads CASSLGTSGSFNEQFF. CDR3 DNA sequence: TGTGCCAGCAGCTTAGGGACTAGCGGGAGCTTCAATGAGCAGTTCTTC. Full variable domain (missing parts from reference TRBV11-2 and TRBJ2-1): EAGVAQSPRYKIIEKRQSVAFWCNPISGHATLYWYQQILGQGPKLLIQFQNNGVVDDSQLPKDRFSAERLKGVDSTLKIQPAKLEDSAVYLCASSLGTSGSFNEQFFGPGTRLTVL.

The chain uses TRBV18 and TRBJ2-7, with D tentatively TRBD2 (5 bases). The V gene lost 2 bases and the J gene lost 7 bases, with 15 bases spanning the gap. CDR3 size: 14 residues. Germline V gene sequence: CDR1 KGHSH, CDR2 LQKENI. The CDR3 region has the DNA TGTGCCAGCTCACCATCCAGCGGCCCTGGGGAGCAGTACTTC. This codes for CASSPSSGPGEQYF.

J is TRBJ2-6 and V is TRBV27; no firm D call. Germline CDR1 reads MNHEY; CDR2 reads SMNVEV (reference sequence). The CDR3 runs to 17 residues. The V gene lost 6 bases and the J gene lost 0 bases, with 15 bases spanning the gap. CDR3 region: CASSFDGKNSGANVLTF. The CDR3 DNA reads TGTGCCAGCAGCTTTGATGGAAAGAACTCTGGGGCCAACGTCCTGACTTTC.

The chain employs TRBV6-1 and TRBJ1-2, with a weak D call TRBD1 (6 bases). The CDR3 has 14 amino acids. The ends were cut back, 3 bases at V and 8 bases at J, with 16 bases in the middle. From germline, CDR1 is MNHNS and CDR2 SASEGT. For the CDR3, the DNA is TGTGCCAGCAGTGAGGCTCAGAGGGGGTACGGCTACACCTTC. This codes for CASSEAQRGYGYTF.

The gene calls are TRBV7-2 and TRBJ2-3, with 7 nucleotides matching TRBD2. The CDR3 covers 13 residues. The V and J ends lost 3 bases and 14 bases, in that order; junction bases with no gene match: 11. The germline V gene encodes CDR1 SGHTA and CDR2 FQGNSA. CDR3 in amino acids: CASSLTRSGERYF. In DNA form, the CDR3 reads TGTGCCAGCAGCTTGACCAGAAGCGGGGAACGGTATTTT.

The chain is built from TRBV10-2 and TRBJ2-1; TRBD2 agrees at 14 bases. V was pared by 9 bases and J by 5 bases, with 3 bases of the junction left unmatched. The V gene's germline CDR1 is WSHSY and CDR2 SAAADI. This CDR3 region has 14 residues. The CDR3 DNA is TGCGCCAGTGGACTAGCGGGAGGAAACAATGAGCAGTTCTTC. Protein sequence: CASGLAGGNNEQFF.

The chain uses TRBV7-2 and TRBJ2-2, with D perhaps assigned TRBD1 or TRBD2 (5 bases each). V was trimmed by 2 bases and J by 7 bases, leaving 8 bases between them. Per germline, CDR1 SGHTA and CDR2 FQGNSA. CDR3 size: 13 residues. The CDR3 sequence: CASSLLGVGELFF. CDR3 coding DNA: TGTGCCAGCAGCTTATTGGGGGTCGGGGAGCTGTTTTTT.

The rearrangement uses TRBV19 and TRBJ1-2; 9 bases fit TRBD1. Germline CDR1 and CDR2: LNHDA and SQIVND (reference sequence). CDR3 size: 14 residues. The V gene end was trimmed by 6 bases and the J gene end by 3 bases; junction bases not matched to a gene: 5. The CDR3 DNA is TGTGCCAGTAGGGGACAGGGTTGGGACTATGGCTACACCTTC. It yields the protein CASRGQGWDYGYTF.

The J gene is TRBJ2-7, the V gene TRBV14, with TRBD2 as a possible D gene (6 bases). CDR3 length: 13 amino acids. Germline V gene sequence: CDR1 SGHDN, CDR2 FVKESK. Trimming cost V 1 base and J 7 bases, with 11 bases left between them. Here the CDR3 reads CASSQVAGTEQYF. The CDR3 region has the DNA TGTGCCAGCAGCCAAGTCGCAGGGACTGAGCAGTACTTC.

V gene TRBV6-6 combines with J gene TRBJ2-7, with TRBD1 matching over 9 bases. The CDR3 is made up of 15 amino acids. The V gene end was trimmed by 8 bases and the J gene end by 1 base; junction bases not matched to a gene: 9. Germline CDR1 and CDR2: MNHNY and SVGAGI (reference sequence). The CDR3 nucleotides are TGTGCCAGCGGGGGCCGGGGACAGGGATCCTACGAGCAGTACTTC. Its protein is CASGGRGQGSYEQYF.

The chain carries TRBV9 and TRBJ2-3; TRBD1 matches at 8 bases. Germline V CDR1 and CDR2: SGDLS, YYNGEE. CDR3 length: 15 residues. Trimming took 4 bases from V and 0 from J; bases not matched to a gene: 4. This chain's CDR3 is CASSPGGSSTDTQYF. The CDR3 nucleotides read TGTGCCAGCAGCCCAGGGGGCTCTAGCACAGATACGCAGTATTTT.

In regard to this clone: Other DNA sequences in this sample translate to the same CDR3. V is TRBV5-1 and J is TRBJ2-7; D is undetermined. With 0 bases removed from V and 3 bases from J, the gap between germline ends came to 1 base. CDR1 and CDR2 from the germline V gene are SGHRS and YFSETQ. The length of the CDR3 is 11 residues. This CDR3 reads CASSLGYEQYF. The CDR3 coding sequence is TGCGCCAGCAGCTTGGGCTACGAGCAGTACTTC.

The V call is TRBV7-2, the J call TRBJ2-3, with D possibly being TRBD2 (6 bases). V gave up 2 bases and J gave up 2 bases, with 11 bases separating them. Germline CDR1 is SGHTA and CDR2 is FQGNSA. CDR3 length: 15 amino acids. CDR3 nucleotide sequence: TGTGCCAGCAGCTTAAGGGCGGGAAACACAGATACGCAGTATTTT. Protein product: CASSLRAGNTDTQYF.

The CDR3 region is CASRRGQNYEQYF. The CDR3 nucleotides read TGTGCCAGCAGGAGGGGACAGAACTACGAGCAGTACTTC. The rearrangement uses TRBV27 and TRBJ2-7, with TRBD1 matching over 7 bases. CDR1 MNHEY and CDR2 SMNVEV come from the germline V gene (reference sequence). The CDR3 length is 13 residues. The trim removed 6 bases at V and 3 bases at J, leaving 5 bases unmatched.

CDR3 DNA: TGTGCCAGCAGCTCGACAGGGGGAGGCGAGACCCAGTACTTC. Translating gives CASSSTGGGETQYF. The V gene is TRBV11-3, the J gene TRBJ2-5, with 9 bases that match TRBD1. V gave up 4 bases and J gave up 5 bases; unmatched junction bases: 5. Germline CDR1 is SGHNT and CDR2 is YENEEA. The CDR3 spans 14 residues. Together with reference TRBV11-3 and TRBJ2-5, the CDR3 gives the full variable domain: EAGVVQSPRYKIIEKKQPVAFWCNPISGHNTLYWYLQNLGQGPELLIRYENEEAVDDSQLPKDRFSAERLKGVDSTLKIQPAELGDSAVYLCASSSTGGGETQYFGPGTRLLVL.

V usage is TRBV29-1 and J usage is TRBJ1-2; TRBD1 matches 9 bases. In germline, CDR1 is SQVTM, CDR2 ANQGSEA. V dropped 2 bases and J dropped 8; count of bases not matched to a gene: 9. The CDR3 is made up of 14 amino acids. The CDR3 sequence is CSVEIVGQGFGYTF. CDR3 sequence (DNA): TGCAGCGTTGAAATAGTGGGACAGGGTTTCGGCTACACCTTC.

The chain has TRBV6-6 and TRBJ2-1; 9 nucleotides line up with TRBD2. Losses at the gene ends were 6 bases for V and 0 bases for J; bases not matched to a gene: 3. The CDR3 spans 15 residues. The germline gives CDR1 MNHNY, CDR2 SVGAGI (reference sequence). The CDR3 protein is CASSYSGSSYNEQFF. In nucleotides, the CDR3 is TGTGCCAGCAGCTATAGCGGGAGCTCCTACAATGAGCAGTTCTTC.

The chain employs TRBV9 and TRBJ1-1; TRBD1 aligns across 7 bases. With 3 bases clipped from V and 5 bases from J, the junction kept 7 bases outside the gene matches. Germline CDR1 SGDLS, CDR2 YYNGEE. The CDR3 is 14 amino acids. CDR3 protein: CASSAQQGNTEAFF. CDR3 in DNA: TGTGCCAGCAGCGCGCAACAGGGGAATACTGAAGCTTTCTTT.

The chain joins TRBV3-1 (or the pseudogene TRBV3-2) to TRBJ1-6, with D possibly being TRBD1 (6 bases). CDR1 is LGHDT and CDR2 is YNNKEL in the germline V gene (reference sequence). The CDR3 runs 13 residues. The V end lost 4 bases, the J end lost 13 bases, and 14 bases lay between the germline ends. CDR3 sequence reads: CASSRGRERPLHF. The CDR3 bases are TGTGCCAGCAGCCGGGGGCGGGAGAGGCCCCTCCACTTT.

The chain has TRBV6-2 or TRBV6-3 and TRBJ2-7; perhaps TRBD1 as D (6 bases). The CDR3 has 14 amino acids. The V end was cut by 2 bases, the J end by 6 bases, with 14 bases between. CDR1 and CDR2 (germline): MNHEY, SVGEGT. The CDR3 protein is CASSYTGSLGEQYF. Here the CDR3 DNA reads TGTGCCAGCAGTTACACAGGGTCTTTGGGCGAGCAGTACTTC.

The chain recombines TRBV5-1 with TRBJ2-5; a weak D match, TRBD2 (6 bases). This CDR3 has 14 residues. CDR1 is SGHRS and CDR2 is YFSETQ in the germline V gene. Trimming shortened V by 4 bases and J by 5 bases, and 15 bases separated the two germline ends. The CDR3 DNA follows: TGCGCCAGCAGCCCTTCAGCGGGCGGGGAGACCCAGTACTTC. Its protein product is CASSPSAGGETQYF.

The chain has TRBV7-8 and TRBJ1-1; the D is unclear. Trimming stripped 3 bases from V and 4 bases from J, with 9 bases between. CDR1 and CDR2 (germline): SGHVS, FQNEAQ. The CDR3 contains 13 residues. The CDR3 DNA reads as TGTGCCAGCAGCTTTACAGCAAGCACTGAAGCTTTCTTT. Amino acids: CASSFTASTEAFF.

The genes are TRBV6-5 and TRBJ1-4; TRBD1 agrees at 7 bases. Germline lookup yields CDR1 MNHEY and CDR2 SVGAGI. With V trimmed by 10 bases and J by 5 bases, 7 bases remained unmatched. This CDR3 is built from 13 residues. The CDR3 loop is CATRGGWNEKLFF. The CDR3 nucleotides are TGTGCCACCAGGGGGGGGTGGAATGAAAAACTGTTTTTT.

The rearrangement links TRBV18 to TRBJ2-3; D call uncertain. The CDR3 covers 16 residues. The germline gives CDR1 KGHSH, CDR2 LQKENI. Trimming shortened V by 3 bases and J by 0 bases, and 13 bases separated the two germline ends. CDR3 in amino acids: CASSPPVFASTDTQYF. CDR3 DNA sequence: TGTGCCAGCTCACCCCCAGTGTTCGCGAGCACAGATACGCAGTATTTT.

The chain carries TRBV5-8 and TRBJ1-2; no firm D call. Germline V gives CDR1 SGHTS, CDR2 YDEGEE. CDR3 length equals 12 residues. Between the trimmed V and J ends, which lost 0 bases and 7 bases, there was a span of 7 bases. The CDR3, as DNA: TGTGCCAGCAGCTTGGTGGGCCGTGGCTACACCTTC. This gives the protein CASSLVGRGYTF.

This chain uses TRBV10-1 with TRBJ1-1; 8 bases are shared with TRBD1. Germline V gene lookup returns CDR1 WNHNN and CDR2 SYGVQD (reference sequence). With 6 bases clipped from V and 5 bases from J, the junction kept 5 bases outside the gene matches. The length of the CDR3 is 13 residues. CDR3 in amino acids: CASSRGLGTEAFF. The CDR3 bases are TGCGCCAGCAGCAGGGGGCTTGGGACTGAAGCTTTCTTT.

The rearrangement links TRBV5-4 to TRBJ2-7, with 7 bases aligning to TRBD2. V lost 4 bases to trimming and J lost 0 bases; unmatched junction nucleotides: 4. The CDR3 has 14 residues. Germline V CDR1 and CDR2: SGHNT, YYREEE (reference sequence). CDR3 region: CASSSGADSYEQYF. The CDR3 region has the DNA TGTGCCAGCAGCAGCGGGGCCGACTCCTACGAGCAGTACTTC.

The rearrangement joins TRBV2 to TRBJ2-3; D ambiguous. Germline CDR1 SNHLY, CDR2 FYNNEI. This CDR3 region has 14 residues. The ends were cut back, 4 bases at V and 5 bases at J, with 13 bases in the middle. CDR3 nucleotide sequence: TGTGCCAGCAGTGGAGGAAATTCGGGAGATACGCAGTATTTT. Its protein product is CASSGGNSGDTQYF. Combining the CDR3 with reference TRBV2 and TRBJ2-3 gives the whole variable domain EPEVTQTPSHQVTQMGQEVILRCVPISNHLYFYWYRQILGQKVEFLVSFYNNEISEKSEIFDDQFSVERPDGSNFTLKIRSTKLEDSAMYFCASSGGNSGDTQYFGPGTRLTVL.

The chain recombines TRBV19 with TRBJ1-1, with no clear D. The germline V and J ends were trimmed by 8 bases and 2 bases, with 12 bases remaining between them. The CDR3 is 13 amino acids. From germline, CDR1 is LNHDA and CDR2 SQIVND (reference sequence). CDR3 DNA: TGTGCCAGTGAAAAGCGGGAAAACACTGAAGCTTTCTTT. It translates to CASEKRENTEAFF.